This TCR beta chain originates from a study of OX40 agonist ivuxolimab in advanced cancers. On the study more broadly: Three partial responders included one hepatocellular carcinoma patient and two cutaneous melanoma patients.

CDR1 and CDR2 (germline): SGDLS, YYNGEE. The CDR3 length is 14 residues. Trimming cost V 3 bases and J 8 bases, with 15 bases left between them. This clone was seen once. The antigen is not known. Some clones are missing from TCRdb's copy, which holds only in-frame ones; the method was immunoSEQ multiplex PCR. The sample contains about 73,000 clones, roughly 86% of which appear only once. With baseline, cycle 4 day 1, and cycle 7 day 1 as timepoints, blood was sampled. Study-level points and caveats: CD4+ T cells averaged fewer expanded clones than CD8+ T cells. At 0.1-3.0 mg/kg, partial responders had clonal expansion among the lowest observed.

Sample: CD4+ or CD8+ T cells sorted from blood, taken in a trial of the OX40 agonist ivuxolimab. This chain links TRBV9 with TRBJ2-1; a possible D gene is TRBD2 (7 bases). The receptor's source is an adult with an advanced solid tumor such as melanoma, head and neck, liver or kidney cancer. CDR3 in DNA: TGTGCCAGCAGCGAGGGGGGGCGTTTCGATGAGCAGTTCTTC. Translation gives CASSEGGRFDEQFF.